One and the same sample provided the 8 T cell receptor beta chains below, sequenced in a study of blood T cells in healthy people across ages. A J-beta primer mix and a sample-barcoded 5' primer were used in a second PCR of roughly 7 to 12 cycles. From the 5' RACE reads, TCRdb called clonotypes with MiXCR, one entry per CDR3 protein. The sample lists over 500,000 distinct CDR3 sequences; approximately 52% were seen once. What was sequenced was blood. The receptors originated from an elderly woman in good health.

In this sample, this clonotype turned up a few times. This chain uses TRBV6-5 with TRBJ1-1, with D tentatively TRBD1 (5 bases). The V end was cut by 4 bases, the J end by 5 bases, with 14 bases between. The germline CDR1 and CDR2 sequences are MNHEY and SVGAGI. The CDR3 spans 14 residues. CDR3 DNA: TGTGCCAGCAGTTCAGGGCGGGGGACGACTGAAGCTTTCTTT. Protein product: CASSSGRGTTEAFF.

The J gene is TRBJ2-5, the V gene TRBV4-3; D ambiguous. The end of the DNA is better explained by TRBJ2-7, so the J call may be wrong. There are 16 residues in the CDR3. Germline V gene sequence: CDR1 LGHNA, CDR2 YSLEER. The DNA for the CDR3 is TGCGCCAGCAGCCAAGATGAGGTCAGTGGCTCTTACGAGCAGTACTTC. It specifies CASSQDEVSGSYEQYF.

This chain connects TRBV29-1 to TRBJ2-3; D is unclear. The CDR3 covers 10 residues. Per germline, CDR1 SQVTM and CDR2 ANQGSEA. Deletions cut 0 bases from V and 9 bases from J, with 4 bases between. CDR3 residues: CSVEERTQYF. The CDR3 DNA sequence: TGCAGCGTTGAAGAGAGGACGCAGTATTTT.

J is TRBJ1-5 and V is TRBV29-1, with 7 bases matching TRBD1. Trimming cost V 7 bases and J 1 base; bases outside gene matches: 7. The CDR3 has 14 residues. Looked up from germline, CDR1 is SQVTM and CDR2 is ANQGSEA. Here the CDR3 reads CSAGQGGSNQPQHF. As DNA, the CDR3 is TGCAGCGCAGGGCAGGGGGGGAGCAATCAGCCCCAGCATTTT.

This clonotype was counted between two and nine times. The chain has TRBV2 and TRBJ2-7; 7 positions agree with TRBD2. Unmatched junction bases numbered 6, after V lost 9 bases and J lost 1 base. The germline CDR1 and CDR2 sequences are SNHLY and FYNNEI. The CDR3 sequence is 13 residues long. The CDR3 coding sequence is TGTGCCAGTGCTAGCGGACTGTCCTACGAGCAGTACTTC. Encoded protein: CASASGLSYEQYF.

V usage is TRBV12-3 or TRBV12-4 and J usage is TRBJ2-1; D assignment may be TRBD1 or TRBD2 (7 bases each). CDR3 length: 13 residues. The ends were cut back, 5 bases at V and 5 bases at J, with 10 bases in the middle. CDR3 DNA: TGTGCCAGCAGTCAGGGGGGGGACAATGAGCAGTTCTTC. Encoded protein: CASSQGGDNEQFF.

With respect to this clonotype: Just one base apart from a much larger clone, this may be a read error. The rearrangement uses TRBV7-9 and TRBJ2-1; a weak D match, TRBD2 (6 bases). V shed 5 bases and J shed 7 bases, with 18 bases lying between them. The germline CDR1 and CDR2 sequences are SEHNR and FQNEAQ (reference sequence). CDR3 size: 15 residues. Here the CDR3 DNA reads TGTGCCAGCAGCCGCGACGGCCTAGCGAAGAATGAGCAGTTCTTC. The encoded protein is CASSRDGLAKNEQFF.

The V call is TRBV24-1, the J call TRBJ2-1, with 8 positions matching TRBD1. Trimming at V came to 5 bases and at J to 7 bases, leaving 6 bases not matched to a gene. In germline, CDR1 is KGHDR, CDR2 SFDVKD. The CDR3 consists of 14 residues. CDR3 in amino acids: CATSVGQGMNEQFF. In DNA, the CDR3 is TGTGCCACCAGTGTAGGACAGGGTATGAATGAGCAGTTCTTC.